Shown below are 10 T cell receptor beta chains from a single sample sequenced in a study of blood T cells in healthy people across ages. A sample-barcoded 5' primer and a J-beta primer mix were used in a second PCR of roughly 6 to 12 cycles. TCRdb used MiXCR to reprocess the 5' RACE reads, holding one entry per CDR3 protein. The repertoire holds hundreds of thousands of distinct CDR3 sequences, 46% seen once, with 15% to 20% in the top ten. The source material was blood. The receptors come from an elderly man in good health.

This clonotype was detected only once. The junction departs from the called germline gene at one end, perhaps through a read error. The rearrangement joins TRBV7-9 to TRBJ2-1; no firm D call. The CDR3 spans 13 residues. Germline values: CDR1 SEHNR, CDR2 FQNEAQ (reference sequence). In DNA, the CDR3 is TGTGCCAACAGCCGTCTTAGACCTTCCGAGCAGTTCTTC. Its protein product is CANSRLRPSEQFF. The whole variable domain, remainder taken from reference TRBV7-9 and TRBJ2-1, is DTGVSQNPRHKITKRGQNVTFRCDPISEHNRLYWYRQTLGQGPEFLTYFQNEAQLEKSRLLSDRFSAERPKGSFSTLEIQRTEQGDSAMYLCANSRLRPSEQFFGPGTRLTVL.

The rearrangement uses TRBV20-1 and TRBJ2-5; 8 nucleotides align to TRBD2. Germline CDR1 reads DFQATT; CDR2 reads SNEGSKA (reference sequence). This CDR3 region has 13 residues. Losses at the gene ends were 6 bases for V and 1 base for J; bases not matched to a gene: 4. CDR3 in amino acids: CSALSGAQETQYF. CDR3 DNA sequence: TGCAGTGCCCTTAGCGGGGCCCAAGAGACCCAGTACTTC.

This clonotype was seen a few times. This sequence joins TRBV7-9 and TRBJ2-7; a weak D match, TRBD2 (6 bases). The CDR3 loop spans 14 amino acids. V lost 1 base, J lost 5 bases, and 12 bases lay in between. Germline CDR1 reads SEHNR; CDR2 reads FQNEAQ (reference sequence). CDR3 amino acids: CASSLDGRANEQYF. The CDR3 region has the DNA TGTGCCAGCAGCTTAGACGGGAGAGCCAACGAGCAGTACTTC.

In this sample, this clonotype turned up a few times. This chain joins TRBV5-1 and TRBJ2-5; TRBD1 matches 9 bases. The assigned J gene may be wrong: the sequence end matches TRBJ2-7 better. This CDR3 is 15 amino acids long. CDR1 and CDR2 from the germline V gene are SGHRS and YFSETQ. DNA of the CDR3: TGCGCCAGCAGCTTGGATGGGACAGGGCCTCGCGAGCAGTACTTC. It translates to CASSLDGTGPREQYF.

The CDR3 coding sequence is TGTGCCAGTAGTATACAAATCAGGGCCTCGGAACCCCAGCATTTT. Residues: CASSIQIRASEPQHF. The chain carries TRBV19 and TRBJ1-5; TRBD1 is a possible D gene (5 bases). Germline V gene data show CDR1 as LNHDA and CDR2 as SQIVND (reference sequence). The CDR3 extends over 15 amino acids. The V end was cut by 2 bases, the J end by 10 bases, with 18 bases between.

In its sample, this clonotype was seen many times. This rearrangement joins TRBV27 to TRBJ2-1; D call uncertain. Trimming cost V 5 bases and J 0 bases, with 11 bases left between them. CDR3 length: 15 amino acids. Germline V gene data show CDR1 as MNHEY and CDR2 as SMNVEV (reference sequence). Here the CDR3 DNA reads TGTGCCAGCAGTAGAGCAGGAGACTCCTACAATGAGCAGTTCTTC. Protein product: CASSRAGDSYNEQFF.

This clonotype was observed a handful of times. CDR3 sequence reads: CASSSSTPDTQYF. DNA of the CDR3: TGTGCCAGCAGCAGTAGTACTCCAGATACGCAGTATTTT. The V and J genes are TRBV6-1 and TRBJ2-3; D gene ambiguous. This CDR3 has 13 amino acids. CDR1 is MNHNS, CDR2 SASEGT, per germline. The V end lost 6 bases, the J end lost 4 bases, and 11 bases lay between the germline ends.

The CDR3: CSARPTSGLETQYF. The CDR3 region has the DNA TGCAGTGCTAGACCTACTAGCGGTTTAGAGACCCAGTACTTC. The chain has TRBV20-1 and TRBJ2-5; 8 bases map to TRBD2. CDR3 length: 14 amino acids. Trimming at V came to 2 bases and at J to 4 bases, leaving 6 bases not matched to a gene. The germline V gene encodes CDR1 DFQATT and CDR2 SNEGSKA (reference sequence).

This clonotype was found a few times. The chain carries TRBV5-1 and TRBJ2-5; 10 bases align to TRBD2. CDR1 is SGHRS, CDR2 YFSETQ, per germline. The length of the CDR3 is 15 residues. The V and J ends lost 3 bases and 5 bases, in that order; junction bases with no gene match: 7. This CDR3 reads CASSSPSGSPETQYF. CDR3 sequence (DNA): TGCGCCAGCAGCTCACCTAGCGGGAGCCCGGAGACCCAGTACTTC.

There are a few counts of this clonotype. This chain uses TRBV29-1 with TRBJ2-2, with 9 nucleotides matching TRBD2. J lost 1 base, V lost 6 bases, and 9 bases had no gene match. Germline assignment: CDR1 SQVTM and CDR2 ANQGSEA. This CDR3 contains 16 residues. This CDR3 is CSVLAGRARNTGELFF. The CDR3, as DNA: TGCAGCGTACTAGCGGGTCGTGCGCGGAACACCGGGGAGCTGTTTTTT.